One TCR beta chain is described in this entry. The data belong to a study of blood T cell repertoires in COVID-19. The data were produced by immunoSEQ multiplex PCR, yet TCRdb's version contains in-frame clones alone and is incomplete. Of 100,000 to 150,000 clones detected, 84% appear once; the ten largest clones hold 2.4%. From germline, CDR1 is SGHTA and CDR2 FQGNSA. Trimming took 2 bases from V and 0 from J, leaving 18 bases between them. This CDR3 comprises 18 residues. Participants came from fewer than 25 US areas, aged about 18 to 100 years. The origin of this receptor is a man aged 40-55 years with acute COVID-19. The specimen was PBMCs or T cells enriched from blood (not recorded which). The chain is built from TRBV7-2 and TRBJ2-3; tentatively, D is TRBD2 (6 bases). CDR3 bases: TGTGCCAGCAGCTTAATCCCGCCGGGTAGCGGTAGCACAGATACGCAGTATTTT. It translates to CASSLIPPGSGSTDTQYF.